The 21 T cell receptor beta chains below come from one sample, sequenced in a study of T cells in women clearing cervical HPV infection. Data came from immunoSEQ multiplex PCR; TCRdb stores just in-frame clones and leaves some out. This sample contains approximately 40,000 clones. Sequencing used blood buffy coat. The receptors stem from a woman aged 18-69 years with a cervical HPV16 infection that either progressed to CIN3+ or cleared (not recorded which).

About this clone itself: With the read ending 3 residues before the CDR3 end, the germline J gene is used to fill in that end. V usage is TRBV5-1 and J usage is TRBJ2-1, with D unresolved. CDR1 and CDR2 (germline): SGHRS, YFSETQ. V lost 5 bases, J lost 0 bases, and 12 bases lay in between. This CDR3 has 15 amino acids. The CDR3 loop is CASSPTPSSYNEQFF. The sequenced part of the CDR3 DNA is TGCGCCAGCAGTCCAACACCTAGCTCCTACAATGAG.

Concerning this clone: The read ends 3 residues before the CDR3 terminus; that terminus is restored from the germline J gene. This chain links TRBV20-1 with TRBJ2-1, with 9 bases lining up with TRBD2. The CDR3 spans 14 residues. Germline loops: CDR1 DFQATT, CDR2 SNEGSKA (reference sequence). V shed 3 bases and J 6 bases; nucleotides not matched to a gene: 6. The sequenced part of the CDR3 DNA is TGCAGTGCTAGGGTAGGGACTAGCATCAATGAG. It is translated as CSARVGTSINE. The full-length CDR3 reads as CSARVGTSINEQFF.

The CDR3 protein is CASSSRDRGTSEAFF. The CDR3 bases that were read are TGTGCCAGTAGTTCACGTGACAGGGGGACATCTGAA. The chain is built from TRBV19 and TRBJ1-1; 9 bases fit TRBD1. The read ends 3 residues shy of where the CDR3 ends; the end is completed using the germline J gene. V dropped 5 bases and J dropped 6; count of bases not matched to a gene: 10. Germline loops: CDR1 LNHDA, CDR2 SQIVND (reference sequence). The CDR3 contains 15 residues.

Worth noting for this clone: The read is 3 residues too short to cover the CDR3 end, so that end is filled in from the germline J gene. The V gene is TRBV6-1, the J gene TRBJ1-6; tentatively, D is TRBD1 (5 bases). Germline loops: CDR1 MNHNS, CDR2 SASEGT. Trimming took off 4 bases at V and 6 bases at J, with 13 bases between the two ends. The CDR3 spans 15 residues. The CDR3 loop is CASSGAGGGNSPLHF. The sequenced CDR3 bases are TGTGCCAGCAGTGGCGCCGGGGGAGGTAATTCACCC.

As for this clone: The read comes to an end 3 residues before the CDR3 does, leaving the germline J gene to fill in the end. This chain connects TRBV7-8 to TRBJ1-5; D not certain. The CDR3 is 15 amino acids. The V gene lost 5 bases and the J gene lost 0 bases, with 11 bases spanning the gap. CDR1 is SGHVS, CDR2 FQNEAQ, per germline. This CDR3 is CASSRGDSSNQPQHF. The CDR3 DNA, read in part, is TGTGCCAGCAGCCGAGGCGACTCTAGCAATCAGCCC.

Turning to this clone: The read finishes 3 residues shy of the CDR3 end, and the germline J gene is used to complete it. The chain couples TRBV4-1 to TRBJ2-3, with 8 bases identical to TRBD2. Germline trimming cut 3 bases from V and 0 bases from J; bases unmatched to any gene: 11. This CDR3 contains 18 residues. Per the germline V gene, CDR1 is MGHRA and CDR2 is YSYEKL. The covered CDR3 bases are TGCGCCAGCAGCCAGGCGGGTACTAGCGGCACTAGCACAGATACG. Translated, it gives CASSQAGTSGTSTDT. The full CDR3 sequence reads CASSQAGTSGTSTDTQYF.

To note about this clone: Read coverage stops 3 residues before the CDR3 terminus; the germline J gene supplies the remainder. The rearrangement links TRBV2 to TRBJ2-1, with TRBD1 as a possible D gene (6 bases). The CDR3 has 17 residues. Germline-derived CDR1 and CDR2 are SNHLY and FYNNEI. The germline V and J ends were trimmed by 4 bases and 0 bases, with 16 bases remaining between them. The CDR3 reads CASSGTGIGGSYNEQFF. The sequenced CDR3 bases are TGTGCCAGCAGTGGGACGGGGATAGGGGGCTCCTACAATGAG.

Note on this clone: The CDR3 is cut off 3 residues early in the read; its end comes from the germline J gene. This chain links TRBV19 with TRBJ1-5; 8 positions match TRBD1. Unmatched junction bases numbered 7, after V lost 6 bases and J lost 0 bases. The germline V gene encodes CDR1 LNHDA and CDR2 SQIVND (reference sequence). The CDR3 sequence is 16 residues long. This chain's CDR3 is CASSNLQGDSNQPQHF. The CDR3 bases that were read are TGTGCCAGTAGCAACCTACAGGGGGATAGCAATCAGCCC.

For this clone: The read halts 3 residues ahead of the CDR3 end, with the missing end drawn from the germline J gene. The chain is built from TRBV20-1 and TRBJ1-1; 9 bases are a match to TRBD1. There are 14 residues in the CDR3. Germline lookup yields CDR1 DFQATT and CDR2 SNEGSKA (reference sequence). With V trimmed by 6 bases and J by 7 bases, 12 bases remained unmatched. The sequenced part of the CDR3 DNA is TGCAGTGCCTATGGCGGGACAGGGTTTAATGAA. It translates to CSAYGGTGFNE. In full, the CDR3 reads CSAYGGTGFNEAFF.

Regarding this clone: The read ends 3 residues shy of where the CDR3 ends; the end is completed using the germline J gene. The genes are TRBV7-9 and TRBJ2-5; possible D gene TRBD2, 6 bases. The CDR3 is 14 residues long. V was trimmed by 5 bases and J by 0 bases, leaving 10 bases between them. The germline gives CDR1 SEHNR, CDR2 FQNEAQ (reference sequence). The CDR3 loop reads CASSLGGYQETQYF. The CDR3 bases that were read are TGTGCCAGCAGCCTCGGGGGATACCAAGAGACC.

About this clone itself: The read comes to an end 3 residues before the CDR3 does, leaving the germline J gene to fill in the end. This sequence joins TRBV6-4 and TRBJ2-2, with 12 bases identical to TRBD2. V lost 4 bases and J lost 4; bases outside the gene matches: 1. The germline V gene encodes CDR1 MRHNA and CDR2 SNTAGT. The length of the CDR3 is 15 residues. The DNA read from the CDR3 is TGTGCCAGCAGTGCTAGCGGGGGGGCCACCGGGGAG. This codes for CASSASGGATGE. The whole CDR3 protein is CASSASGGATGELFF.

With regard to this clone: The read is 3 residues too short to cover the CDR3 end, so that end is filled in from the germline J gene. V and J are TRBV12-3 or TRBV12-4 and TRBJ2-3; 8 bases map to TRBD1. This CDR3 contains 14 residues. V lost 5 bases to trimming and J lost 4 bases; unmatched junction nucleotides: 5. CDR3 bases read: TGTGCCAGCAGTCCGGGACAGGTTGCAGATACG. Its translation is CASSPGQVADT. The whole CDR3 reads CASSPGQVADTQYF.

A remark on this clone: The read comes to an end 3 residues before the CDR3 does, leaving the germline J gene to fill in the end. This chain connects TRBV2 to TRBJ2-7; 7 positions match TRBD1. Germline trimming cut 8 bases from V and 0 bases from J; bases unmatched to any gene: 4. The CDR3 covers 13 residues. The V gene's germline CDR1 is SNHLY and CDR2 FYNNEI. Partial CDR3 DNA: TGTGCCAGCGCCCGGGACAGCTCCTACGAG. It codes for CASARDSSYE. The entire CDR3 protein reads CASARDSSYEQYF. The whole variable domain, filled in from reference TRBV2 and TRBJ2-7, reads EPEVTQTPSHQVTQMGQEVILRCVPISNHLYFYWYRQILGQKVEFLVSFYNNEISEKSEIFDDQFSVERPDGSNFTLKIRSTKLEDSAMYFCASARDSSYEQYFGPGTRLTVT.

About this clone: The CDR3 extends 3 residues past the end of the read, so its final part is completed from the germline J gene. The rearrangement links TRBV7-3 to TRBJ2-1, with TRBD2 matching 8 bases. V was clipped by 5 bases and J by 0 bases; unmatched bases: 6. The germline CDR1 and CDR2 sequences are SGHTA and FQGTGA. The CDR3 has 16 amino acids. Incomplete CDR3 DNA: TGTGCCAGCAGCATGAAGAGCGGGGGCTCCTACAATGAG. Its protein is CASSMKSGGSYNE. The full CDR3 is CASSMKSGGSYNEQFF.

On this clone: The read halts 3 residues ahead of the CDR3 end, with the missing end drawn from the germline J gene. The chain has TRBV10-3 and TRBJ1-2; the D is unclear. The CDR3 covers 13 residues. V lost 7 bases and J lost 7, with 16 bases in between. Germline assignment: CDR1 ENHRY and CDR2 SYGVKD. CDR3 amino acids: CAITSDERGGYTF. The DNA read from the CDR3 is TGTGCCATCACCTCTGATGAGCGAGGTGGC.

Concerning this clone itself: The read ends 3 residues shy of where the CDR3 ends; the end is completed using the germline J gene. This sequence joins TRBV2 and TRBJ2-3, with D hard to call. Germline CDR1 is SNHLY and CDR2 is FYNNEI. Trimming removed 5 bases at V and 5 bases at J, with 11 bases between. The CDR3 sequence is 13 residues long. The covered CDR3 bases are TGTGCCAGCAGTCCCCGCCTTAGAGATACG. It is translated as CASSPRLRDT. The whole CDR3 protein is CASSPRLRDTQYF.

A word on this clone: The read comes to an end 3 residues before the CDR3 does, leaving the germline J gene to fill in the end. V usage is TRBV7-9 and J usage is TRBJ2-6, with TRBD1 matching over 8 bases. CDR3 size: 14 residues. Germline lookup yields CDR1 SEHNR and CDR2 FQNEAQ (reference sequence). J was trimmed by 8 bases and V by 5 bases; bases with no gene match: 5. CDR3 loop: CASSRRTGTNVLTF. CDR3 DNA (partial): TGTGCCAGCAGCAGAAGGACAGGGACCAACGTC. Combining the CDR3 with reference TRBV7-9 and TRBJ2-6 gives the whole variable domain DTGVSQNPRHKITKRGQNVTFRCDPISEHNRLYWYRQTLGQGPEFLTYFQNEAQLEKSRLLSDRFSAERPKGSFSTLEIQRTEQGDSAMYLCASSRRTGTNVLTFGAGSRLTVL.

As for this clone: The CDR3 is cut off 3 residues early in the read; its end comes from the germline J gene. The V gene is TRBV19, the J gene TRBJ1-1; D gene ambiguous. V was cut by 4 bases and J by 5 bases, with 11 bases left in between. Germline assignment: CDR1 LNHDA and CDR2 SQIVND (reference sequence). The CDR3 consists of 13 residues. The CDR3 reads CASSTPLRTEAFF. The CDR3 bases that were read are TGTGCCAGTAGTACCCCTCTACGGACTGAA.

With regard to this clone: The read falls 3 residues short of the CDR3 end, and the missing part is taken from the germline J gene. The rearrangement uses TRBV5-4 and TRBJ2-3; tentative D call: TRBD2 (6 bases). Germline CDR1 reads SGHNT; CDR2 reads YYREEE (reference sequence). This CDR3 has 15 residues. V was pared by 6 bases and J by 2 bases, with 16 bases between. CDR3 residues: CASTFGAGHTDTQYF. The covered CDR3 bases are TGTGCCAGCACCTTTGGGGCGGGGCACACAGATACG.

Worth noting for this clone: The observed sequence ends 3 residues before the CDR3 terminus, with the missing tail filled in from the germline J gene. The V gene is TRBV11-2, the J gene TRBJ2-5; possible D gene TRBD1, 5 bases. The CDR3 contains 14 residues. Germline V gene sequence: CDR1 SGHAT, CDR2 FQNNGV. V was shortened by 2 bases and J by 1 base, with 8 bases between the two germline ends. CDR3 bases read: TGTGCCAGCAGCTTACGGACACCCCAAGAGACC. It codes for CASSLRTPQET. The full-length CDR3 reads as CASSLRTPQETQYF.

Details on this clone: Coverage ceases 3 residues before the CDR3 finishes, and the germline J gene fills in the end. J is TRBJ2-3 and V is TRBV6-4; 12 positions agree with TRBD2. Germline assignment: CDR1 MRHNA and CDR2 SNTAGT. This CDR3 has 14 residues. The trim removed 4 bases at V and 4 bases at J, leaving 0 bases unmatched. CDR3 DNA, as far as it was read: TGTGCCAGCAGTGGGACTAGCGGGGCAGATACG. It translates to CASSGTSGADT. The full CDR3 is CASSGTSGADTQYF.